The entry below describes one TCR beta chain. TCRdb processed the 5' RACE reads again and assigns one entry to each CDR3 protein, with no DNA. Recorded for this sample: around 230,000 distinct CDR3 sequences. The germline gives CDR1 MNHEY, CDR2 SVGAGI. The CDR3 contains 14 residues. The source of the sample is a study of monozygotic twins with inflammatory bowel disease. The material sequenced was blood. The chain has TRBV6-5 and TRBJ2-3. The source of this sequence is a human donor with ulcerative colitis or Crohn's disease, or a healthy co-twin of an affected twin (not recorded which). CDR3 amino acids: CASTFLESTDTQYF.